Below are 32 T cell receptor beta chains sequenced from a single sample in a study of cytotoxic CD8 clonotypes in ibrutinib-treated CLL. Here immunoSEQ multiplex PCR was the method, and the copy in TCRdb shows in-frame clones only, minus some. The table has roughly 150,000 clones, roughly 90% seen once. Sequencing was performed on PBMCs, taken at disease progression, from a patient treated with ibrutinib. These receptors were obtained from a human donor with chronic lymphocytic leukemia.

This chain links TRBV7-9 with TRBJ1-4; D gene ambiguous. In germline, CDR1 is SEHNR, CDR2 FQNEAQ (reference sequence). The ends were cut back, 1 base at V and 12 bases at J, with 18 bases in the middle. The length of the CDR3 is 15 residues. The CDR3 loop reads CASSLERVLVTELFF. The CDR3 nucleotides read TGTGCCAGCAGCTTAGAAAGGGTTTTGGTAACGGAACTGTTTTTT.

The CDR3 loop is CASGLGFTGELFF. CDR3 DNA: TGTGCCAGCGGGCTAGGGTTTACCGGGGAGCTGTTTTTT. V usage is TRBV2 and J usage is TRBJ2-2; no definite D call. The V and J ends lost 8 bases and 5 bases respectively, with 12 bases between them. CDR3 length: 13 amino acids. Looked up from germline, CDR1 is SNHLY and CDR2 is FYNNEI.

The chain's CDR3 is CASRRTGTVSYSNQPQHF. Here the CDR3 DNA reads TGTGCCAGTAGACGGACCGGGACAGTCTCCTATAGCAATCAGCCCCAGCATTTT. The chain is built from TRBV19 and TRBJ1-5; 7 bases map to TRBD1. The length of the CDR3 is 18 residues. Germline CDR1 is LNHDA and CDR2 is SQIVND (reference sequence). V dropped 6 bases and J dropped 0; count of bases not matched to a gene: 14.

The chain combines TRBV12-5 with TRBJ2-7; D gene uncertain. Germline V lookup: CDR1 LGHNT, CDR2 FRNRAP. The V gene lost 4 bases and the J gene lost 0 bases, with 19 bases spanning the gap. This CDR3 comprises 17 residues. The CDR3 DNA reads as TGTGCTAGTGGTTATGGCCTTGATTCCGGCAACTCCTACGAGCAGTACTTC. Its translation is CASGYGLDSGNSYEQYF.

The CDR3 region is CASSEARDRVYGYTF. In DNA, the CDR3 is TGTGCCAGCAGTGAAGCGCGCGACAGGGTCTATGGCTACACCTTC. This chain connects TRBV6-1 to TRBJ1-2; 7 bases match TRBD1. This CDR3 is built from 15 residues. Germline assignment: CDR1 MNHNS and CDR2 SASEGT. V lost 0 bases and J lost 4; bases outside the gene matches: 5.

The chain links TRBV6-5 to TRBJ2-7, with 10 bases identical to TRBD2. The V and J ends lost 0 bases and 4 bases, in that order; junction bases with no gene match: 6. The CDR3 is made up of 16 amino acids. The germline V gene has CDR1 MNHEY and CDR2 SVGAGI. CDR3 coding DNA: TGTGCCAGCAGTTACTCGAGCGGGAGGGCCTTTTACGAGCAGTACTTC. Amino acids: CASSYSSGRAFYEQYF.

This clone appeared a single time. V usage is TRBV7-8 and J usage is TRBJ2-7; no definite D call. The CDR3 sequence is 14 residues long. Trimming shortened V by 0 bases and J by 2 bases, and 8 bases separated the two germline ends. The germline V gene has CDR1 SGHVS and CDR2 FQNEAQ. Here the CDR3 DNA reads TGTGCCAGCAGCTTAGCGCAGCTTACCTACGAGCAGTACTTC. Amino acid sequence: CASSLAQLTYEQYF.

V is TRBV27 and J is TRBJ2-2; the D gene is possibly TRBD2 (6 bases). This CDR3 has 17 amino acids. V lost 0 bases and J 5 bases, leaving 16 bases between the germline ends. CDR1 is MNHEY and CDR2 is SMNVEV in the germline V gene (reference sequence). CDR3 DNA: TGTGCCAGCAGTTTATCGTCCAGTCCGACTAGTACCGGGGAGCTGTTTTTT. It is translated as CASSLSSSPTSTGELFF.

The chain links TRBV28 to TRBJ2-1; 10 bases agree with TRBD2. This CDR3 is 15 amino acids long. The trim removed 6 bases at V and 6 bases at J, leaving 8 bases unmatched. CDR1 is MDHEN, CDR2 SYDVKM, per germline. The DNA for the CDR3 is TGTGCCAGCAGCCAAGCTAGCGGGAGAGCCAATGAGCAGTTCTTC. This encodes CASSQASGRANEQFF.

This chain uses TRBV29-1 with TRBJ2-1, with D maybe TRBD2 (5 bases). Trimming shortened V by 1 base and J by 7 bases, and 5 bases separated the two germline ends. The CDR3 sequence is 11 residues long. Per the germline V gene, CDR1 is SQVTM and CDR2 is ANQGSEA. CDR3 amino acids: CSVEVANEQFF. The CDR3 DNA sequence: TGCAGCGTTGAAGTAGCGAATGAGCAGTTCTTC.

The chain recombines TRBV5-1 with TRBJ2-7; D may be TRBD2 (5 bases). Germline loops: CDR1 SGHRS, CDR2 YFSETQ. This CDR3 contains 17 residues. V was clipped by 1 base and J by 2 bases, with 19 bases between them. The DNA for the CDR3 is TGCGCCAGCAGCTTGTCCCGGTTAGTGGGAGTAACCTACGAGCAGTACTTC. Its translation: CASSLSRLVGVTYEQYF. Combining the CDR3 with reference TRBV5-1 and TRBJ2-7 gives the whole variable domain KAGVTQTPRYLIKTRGQQVTLSCSPISGHRSVSWYQQTPGQGLQFLFEYFSETQRNKGNFPGRFSGRQFSNSRSEMNVSTLELGDSALYLCASSLSRLVGVTYEQYFGPGTRLTVT.

The V gene is TRBV9, the J gene TRBJ2-3; no clear D. Germline assignment: CDR1 SGDLS and CDR2 YYNGEE. This CDR3 is 13 amino acids long. V was cut by 0 bases and J by 2 bases, with 4 bases left in between. CDR3 protein: CASSVVYTDTQYF. The CDR3 coding sequence is TGTGCCAGCAGCGTAGTCTACACAGATACGCAGTATTTT.

In this sample, this clone turned up once. This chain uses TRBV11-2 with TRBJ2-5; weak D call: TRBD2 (5 bases). Germline CDR1 reads SGHAT; CDR2 reads FQNNGV. CDR3 length equals 14 residues. V was cut by 5 bases and J by 5 bases, with 15 bases left in between. In nucleotides, the CDR3 is TGTGCCAGCAGCCCCTCGAGGGTTACGGAGACCCAGTACTTC. As protein: CASSPSRVTETQYF.

The chain joins TRBV12-5 to TRBJ2-7; D is unresolved. V shed 7 bases and J shed 5 bases, with 9 bases lying between them. The CDR3 has 11 residues. Germline V gives CDR1 LGHNT, CDR2 FRNRAP. CDR3 region: CASAQVDEQYF. DNA for the CDR3: TGTGCTAGTGCCCAGGTCGACGAGCAGTACTTC. The complete variable domain, with remaining parts taken from reference TRBV12-5 and TRBJ2-7, reads DARVTQTPRHKVTEMGQEVTMRCQPILGHNTVFWYRQTMMQGLELLAYFRNRAPLDDSGMPKDRFSAEMPDATLATLKIQPSEPRDSAVYFCASAQVDEQYFGPGTRLTVT.

This clone appeared many times. The V and J genes are TRBV6-1 and TRBJ1-5; no clear D. In germline, CDR1 is MNHNS, CDR2 SASEGT. Trimming took 3 bases from V and 4 from J, leaving 10 bases between them. The CDR3 runs to 14 residues. The CDR3: CASSDPSGNQPQHF. As DNA, the CDR3 is TGTGCCAGCAGTGACCCCTCTGGGAATCAGCCCCAGCATTTT.

This clone was counted between two and nine times. The V and J genes are TRBV4-1 and TRBJ2-1, with TRBD2 matching over 10 bases. The CDR3 contains 17 residues. CDR1 is MGHRA and CDR2 is YSYEKL in the germline V gene. Losses at the gene ends were 0 bases for V and 10 bases for J; bases not matched to a gene: 12. The DNA of the CDR3 is TGCGCCAGCAGCCAAGAACCTCTAGCGGGAGTTGGCCGGGAGCAGTTCTTC. It encodes CASSQEPLAGVGREQFF.

There are a few counts of this clone. CDR3 sequence: CASSFTGPTEAFF. CDR3 coding DNA: TGCGCCAGCAGCTTCACAGGGCCCACTGAAGCTTTCTTT. J is TRBJ1-1 and V is TRBV5-1, with TRBD1 as a possible D gene (6 bases). With 2 bases removed from V and 4 bases from J, the gap between germline ends came to 9 bases. Germline assignment: CDR1 SGHRS and CDR2 YFSETQ. This CDR3 contains 13 residues.

The rearrangement links TRBV5-4 to TRBJ1-2; a weak D match, TRBD1 (5 bases). Germline CDR1 reads SGHNT; CDR2 reads YYREEE (reference sequence). There are 14 residues in the CDR3. V lost 0 bases, J lost 8 bases, and 14 bases lay in between. CDR3 amino acids: CASSLVKGSGGYTF. The DNA for the CDR3 is TGTGCCAGCAGCTTGGTCAAGGGGTCGGGAGGCTACACCTTC.

The chain's CDR3 is CASSLSGYNSEKLFF. CDR3 nucleotide sequence: TGTGCCAGCAGTTTGTCAGGGTACAACAGTGAAAAACTGTTTTTT. The gene calls are TRBV28 and TRBJ1-4; tentatively, D is TRBD1 (5 bases). Between the trimmed V and J ends, which lost 3 bases and 7 bases, there was a span of 15 bases. The CDR3 has 15 amino acids. Germline lookup yields CDR1 MDHEN and CDR2 SYDVKM.

The V call is TRBV30, the J call TRBJ1-5; D gene unclear. Between the trimmed V and J ends, which lost 0 bases and 0 bases, there was a span of 9 bases. The germline V gene encodes CDR1 GTSNPN and CDR2 SVGIG (reference sequence). The CDR3 is made up of 15 amino acids. The CDR3 DNA reads TGTGCCTGGAGTGTTGGCGGAAATAGCAATCAGCCCCAGCATTTT. It translates to CAWSVGGNSNQPQHF.

The rearrangement joins TRBV6-1 to TRBJ2-3, with D hard to call. V was cut by 10 bases and J by 3 bases, with 14 bases left in between. Germline assignment: CDR1 MNHNS and CDR2 SASEGT. This CDR3 spans 13 amino acids. The CDR3 nucleotides are TGTGCCACGACTTCAACCCGAACAGATACGCAGTATTTT. It specifies CATTSTRTDTQYF.

The chain uses TRBV11-3 and TRBJ2-1; 14 bases match TRBD2. Germline assignment: CDR1 SGHNT and CDR2 YENEEA. CDR3 length: 16 residues. Unmatched junction bases numbered 3, after V lost 5 bases and J lost 3 bases. The CDR3 region has the DNA TGTGCCAGCAGCCGACTAGCGGGAGGGGACTACAATGAGCAGTTCTTC. Protein sequence: CASSRLAGGDYNEQFF.

This clone was recorded only once. This chain links TRBV18 with TRBJ2-7, with D perhaps matching TRBD1 or TRBD2 (5 bases each). Germline V lookup: CDR1 KGHSH, CDR2 LQKENI. The CDR3 loop spans 15 amino acids. Trimming removed 3 bases at V and 0 bases at J, with 12 bases between. CDR3 sequence reads: CASSPGPKFSYEQYF. The CDR3 nucleotides are TGTGCCAGCTCACCGGGACCAAAGTTCTCCTACGAGCAGTACTTC.

The V gene is TRBV19, the J gene TRBJ2-7; D possibly uses TRBD1 or TRBD2 (5 bases each). The V and J ends lost 7 bases and 2 bases respectively, with 18 bases between them. This CDR3 spans 15 amino acids. Germline values: CDR1 LNHDA, CDR2 SQIVND (reference sequence). The CDR3 DNA follows: TGTGCCAGTACCGACCGGGGCAGCGGCCCCTACGAGCAGTACTTC. Amino acids: CASTDRGSGPYEQYF. The whole variable domain, filled in from reference TRBV19 and TRBJ2-7, reads DGGITQSPKYLFRKEGQNVTLSCEQNLNHDAMYWYRQDPGQGLRLIYYSQIVNDFQKGDIAEGYSVSREKKESFPLTVTSAQKNPTAFYLCASTDRGSGPYEQYFGPGTRLTVT.

V and J are TRBV5-4 and TRBJ2-3, with D possibly TRBD1 on 6 matching bases. V gave up 1 base and J gave up 2 bases, with 11 bases separating them. The CDR3 runs to 15 residues. Germline assignment: CDR1 SGHNT and CDR2 YYREEE (reference sequence). The CDR3 loop is CASSLFAGVTDTQYF. The CDR3 nucleotides read TGTGCCAGCAGCTTGTTTGCAGGGGTCACAGATACGCAGTATTTT.

The chain links TRBV7-9 to TRBJ1-5, with D possibly matching TRBD1 (6 bases). The length of the CDR3 is 17 residues. Germline V gene sequence: CDR1 SEHNR, CDR2 FQNEAQ (reference sequence). Trimming removed 1 base at V and 1 base at J, with 14 bases between. The CDR3 sequence is CASSLGRGPVSNQPQHF. The CDR3 DNA reads as TGTGCCAGCAGCTTAGGCAGGGGTCCCGTGAGCAATCAGCCCCAGCATTTT.

The genes are TRBV5-4 and TRBJ2-7, with 8 bases identical to TRBD2. Per germline, CDR1 SGHNT and CDR2 YYREEE (reference sequence). The CDR3 is 14 residues long. The junction had 5 bases not matched to a gene; V was cut back by 6 bases and J by 0 bases. The DNA for the CDR3 is TGTGCCAGCACCTATAGCGGGACCTCCTACGAGCAGTACTTC. As protein: CASTYSGTSYEQYF.

The chain combines TRBV19 with TRBJ2-5; D is undetermined. Germline CDR1 LNHDA, CDR2 SQIVND (reference sequence). The length of the CDR3 is 13 residues. V was clipped by 10 bases and J by 7 bases, with 19 bases between them. The CDR3 protein is CATKGSSLGTQYF. CDR3 DNA sequence: TGTGCCACCAAGGGTAGCTCTCTGGGGACCCAGTACTTC.

This chain joins TRBV6-1 and TRBJ2-1, with 12 bases aligning to TRBD2. V shed 2 bases and J 6 bases; nucleotides not matched to a gene: 2. CDR3 length equals 15 residues. Germline CDR1 reads MNHNS; CDR2 reads SASEGT. CDR3: CASSEPGLAGNEQFF. In DNA, the CDR3 is TGTGCCAGCAGTGAACCGGGACTAGCGGGCAATGAGCAGTTCTTC.

This chain joins TRBV6-6 and TRBJ1-1; 8 bases match TRBD1. The CDR3 sequence is 12 residues long. Per germline, CDR1 MNHNY and CDR2 SVGAGI (reference sequence). V trimming: 5 bases; J trimming: 11 bases; junction bases outside the gene matches: 7. The CDR3 is CASSDRGKWAFF. For the CDR3, the DNA is TGTGCCAGCAGTGACAGGGGCAAGTGGGCTTTCTTT.

This chain links TRBV27 with TRBJ1-4, with TRBD1 identical over 8 bases. The germline V gene has CDR1 MNHEY and CDR2 SMNVEV (reference sequence). The CDR3 sequence is 17 residues long. With 2 bases clipped from V and 5 bases from J, the junction kept 10 bases outside the gene matches. The CDR3 reads CASSLTPGQVENEKLFF. CDR3 bases: TGTGCCAGCAGTTTAACCCCGGGACAGGTTGAAAATGAAAAACTGTTTTTT.

This clone was seen only a few times. The chain joins TRBV7-2 to TRBJ1-1; D is undetermined. The V end was cut by 3 bases, the J end by 1 base, with 9 bases between. Germline V gene lookup returns CDR1 SGHTA and CDR2 FQGNSA. The CDR3 has 14 amino acids. The CDR3 region is CASSLNRENTEAFF. Here the CDR3 DNA reads TGTGCCAGCAGCTTGAACAGAGAGAACACTGAAGCTTTCTTT.